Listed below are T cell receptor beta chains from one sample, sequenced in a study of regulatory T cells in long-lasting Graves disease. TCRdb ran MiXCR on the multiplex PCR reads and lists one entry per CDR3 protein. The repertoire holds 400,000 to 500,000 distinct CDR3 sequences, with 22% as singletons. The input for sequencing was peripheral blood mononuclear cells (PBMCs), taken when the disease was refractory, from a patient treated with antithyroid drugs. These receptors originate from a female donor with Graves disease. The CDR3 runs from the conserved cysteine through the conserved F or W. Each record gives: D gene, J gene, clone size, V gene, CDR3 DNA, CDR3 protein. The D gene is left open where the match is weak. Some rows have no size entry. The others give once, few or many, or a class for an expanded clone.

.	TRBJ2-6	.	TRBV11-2	TGTGCCAGCAGCTCCCTTAAAGGCTCTGGGGCCAACGTCCTGACTTTC	CASSSLKGSGANVLTF
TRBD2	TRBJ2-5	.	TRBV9	TGTGCCAGCAGCGCCGGGGGGGTAGCGGGCTCCAAAGAGACCCAGTACTTC	CASSAGGVAGSKETQYF
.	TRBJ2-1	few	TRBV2	TGTGCCAGCACAGGGGACAATGAGCAGTTCTTC	CASTGDNEQFF
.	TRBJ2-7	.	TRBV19	TGTGCCAGTAGTAGCAACCGGGACAGGACTAGAGAGCAGTACTTC	CASSSNRDRTREQYF
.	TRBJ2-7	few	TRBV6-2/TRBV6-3	TGTGCCAGCAGAGGACTCCCTAACGAGCAGTACTTC	CASRGLPNEQYF
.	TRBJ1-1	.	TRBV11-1	TGTGCCAGCAGCTCCACAGGGCCCACTGGAGCTTTCTTT	CASSSTGPTGAFF
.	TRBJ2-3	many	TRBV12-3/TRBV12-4	TGTGCCAGCAGTTTCCTGACTAGAGCCGGTAGCACAGATACGCAGTATTTT	CASSFLTRAGSTDTQYF
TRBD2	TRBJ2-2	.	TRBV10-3	TGTGCCATCAGCCGGACTAGCGGGGTAAACACCGGGGAGCTGTTTTTT	CAISRTSGVNTGELFF
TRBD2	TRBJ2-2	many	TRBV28	TGTGCCAGCCTAGGACTAGCGGGAGCCGGGGAGCTGTTTTTT	CASLGLAGAGELFF
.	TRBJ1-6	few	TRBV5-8	TGTGCCAGCAGCTTGGCCAGCCGGGGCCCTAATTCACCCCTCCACTTT	CASSLASRGPNSPLHF
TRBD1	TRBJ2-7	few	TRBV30	TGTGCCATAGATGGACAGGTCAGCTCCTACGAGCAGTACTTC	CAIDGQVSSYEQYF
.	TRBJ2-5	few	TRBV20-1	TGCAGTGCTACCCCTACAGGACCCGGGAGAGGCCAGTACTTC	CSATPTGPGRGQYF
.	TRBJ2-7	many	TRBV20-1	TGCAGTGCTAGCCCTTCGTACACCTACGAGCAGTACTTC	CSASPSYTYEQYF
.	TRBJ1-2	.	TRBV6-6	TGTGCCAGCAGTTACTCGTTGGGGGTGAATGGCTACACCTTC	CASSYSLGVNGYTF
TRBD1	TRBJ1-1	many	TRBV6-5	TGTGCCAGCAGTTCAGGGGGCCCTGAAGCTTTCTTT	CASSSGGPEAFF
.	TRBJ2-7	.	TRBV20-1	TGCAGTGCTAGAAGGGTTGGGTCCTACGAGCAGTACTTC	CSARRVGSYEQYF
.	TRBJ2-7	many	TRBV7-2	TGTGCCAGCAGCTTAGTAGGGTTTGGCGAGCAGTACTTC	CASSLVGFGEQYF
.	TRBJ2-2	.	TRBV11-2	TGTGCCAGCAGCTTAGGTGCGCATGGGACCGGGGAGCTGTTTTTT	CASSLGAHGTGELFF
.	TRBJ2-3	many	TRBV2	TGTGCCAGCGTTGCGGGCACAGATACGCAGTATTTT	CASVAGTDTQYF
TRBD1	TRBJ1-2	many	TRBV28	TGTGCCAGCACCCTGGGGGGGACAGGGGGCGACTATGGCTACACCTTC	CASTLGGTGGDYGYTF
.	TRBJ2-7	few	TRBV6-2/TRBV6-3	TGTGCCAGCAGTTACTCCGACAGGAACGAGCAGTACTTC	CASSYSDRNEQYF
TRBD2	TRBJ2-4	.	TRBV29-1	TGCAGCGCAGCACTCCTAGCGGGAGAAAACATTCAGTACTTC	CSAALLAGENIQYF
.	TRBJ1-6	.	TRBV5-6	TGTGCCAGCAGCCCACGCTTGAGGCAGGTCCCTAATTCACCCCTCCACTTT	CASSPRLRQVPNSPLHF
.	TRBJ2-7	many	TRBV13	TGTGCCAGCAGCTTAGTGGGGTCGGGCCGGTACGAGCAGTACTTC	CASSLVGSGRYEQYF
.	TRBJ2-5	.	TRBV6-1	TGTGCCAGCAGTGTAATATCCAGGGAGACCCAGTACTTC	CASSVISRETQYF
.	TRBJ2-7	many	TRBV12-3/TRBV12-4	TGTGCCAGCACTCTGGGGGGTAACGAGCAGTACTTC	CASTLGGNEQYF
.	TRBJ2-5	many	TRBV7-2	TGTGCCAGCAGCTCGACACCAGACCAAGAGACCCAGTACTTC	CASSSTPDQETQYF
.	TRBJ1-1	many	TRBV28	TGTGCCAGCACCCCTTTTCCTGGTAAGAACACTGAAGCTTTCTTT	CASTPFPGKNTEAFF
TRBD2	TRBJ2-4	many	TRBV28	TGTGCCAGCACGGGGGGAAAAAACATTCAGTACTTC	CASTGGKNIQYF
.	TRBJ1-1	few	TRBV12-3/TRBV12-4	TGTGCCAGTAGGAAGTCAGGGAACACTGAAGCTTTCTTT	CASRKSGNTEAFF
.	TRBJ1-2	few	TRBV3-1	TGTGCCAGCAACCAACAAGGGAGAGGCTACACCTTC	CASNQQGRGYTF
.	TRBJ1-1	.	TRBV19	TGTGCCAGTAGTATCCCGGGACGGCCTAACACTGAAGCTTTCTTT	CASSIPGRPNTEAFF
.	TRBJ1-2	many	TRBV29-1	TGCAGCGTTGAATCCCAGCCCGGTGGCTACACCTTC	CSVESQPGGYTF
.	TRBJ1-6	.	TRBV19	TGTGCCGGTAGTATGAAAAGAAATTCACCCCTCCACTTT	CAGSMKRNSPLHF
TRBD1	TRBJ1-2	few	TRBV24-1	TGTGCCACCAGTGATTTGCAGGGGGCGGAAGGCTACACCTTC	CATSDLQGAEGYTF
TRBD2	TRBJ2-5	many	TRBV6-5	TGTGCCAGCAGTTACTCGGGACTAGCGGGTGTTGAGACCCAGTACTTC	CASSYSGLAGVETQYF
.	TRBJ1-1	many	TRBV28	TGTGCCAGCGCCGTTCTAACGACTGAAGCTTTCTTT	CASAVLTTEAFF
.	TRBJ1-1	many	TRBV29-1	TGCAGCGTTGAAGGCCCAGGGCCTAACACTGAAGCTTTCTTT	CSVEGPGPNTEAFF
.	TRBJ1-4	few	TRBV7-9	TGTGCCAGCAGCCCCCCGCGGCCCACTAATGAAAAACTGTTTTTT	CASSPPRPTNEKLFF
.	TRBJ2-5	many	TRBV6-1	TGTGCCAGCAGCAAACTAGGGGCCCCCCAAGAGACCCAGTACTTC	CASSKLGAPQETQYF
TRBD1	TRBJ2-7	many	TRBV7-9	TGTGCCAGCAGCCCACCACCGGGACAGGGGAACCCCTACGAGCAGTACTTC	CASSPPPGQGNPYEQYF
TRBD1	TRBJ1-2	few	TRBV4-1	TGCGCCAGCAGCCCCGGACAGGGGCAACTTTTTTATGGCTACACCTTC	CASSPGQGQLFYGYTF
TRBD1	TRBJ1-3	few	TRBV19	TGTGCCAGTAGTCTCGCTCGACAGGGATCCAACACCATATATTTT	CASSLARQGSNTIYF
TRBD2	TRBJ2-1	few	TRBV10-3	TGTGCCACGCGGGAGGGGGACAATGAGCAGTTCTTC	CATREGDNEQFF
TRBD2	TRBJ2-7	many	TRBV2	TGTGCCAGCAGTCAAAGACTAGCGGACGAGCAGTACTTC	CASSQRLADEQYF
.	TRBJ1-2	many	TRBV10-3	TGTGCCATCAGTGTGGGCCTGGAGGGGAGTGACTATGGCTACACCTTC	CAISVGLEGSDYGYTF
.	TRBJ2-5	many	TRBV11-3	TGTGCCAGCAGCTTGGGCGGCTACGACCAAGAGACCCAGTACTTC	CASSLGGYDQETQYF
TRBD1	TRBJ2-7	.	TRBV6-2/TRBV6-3	TGTGCCAGCATCGGACAGGACCCCTACGAGCAGTACTTC	CASIGQDPYEQYF
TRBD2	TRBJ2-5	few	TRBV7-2	TGTGCCAGCAGCTTTGGGCGGGAGGTGGAGACCCAGTACTTC	CASSFGREVETQYF
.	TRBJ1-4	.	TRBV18	TGTGCCAGCTCACCACCGGCGGGACCTAATGAAAAACTGTTTTTT	CASSPPAGPNEKLFF
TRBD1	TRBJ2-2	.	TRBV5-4	TGTGCCAGCAGCTCCCGGGACAGGGTTTATATCGGGGAGCTGTTTTTT	CASSSRDRVYIGELFF
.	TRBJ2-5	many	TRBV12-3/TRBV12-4	TGTGCCAGCAGACACTTCCCGAACCAAGAGACCCAGTACTTC	CASRHFPNQETQYF
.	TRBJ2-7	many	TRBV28	TGTGCCAGCAGTTTTTGGGGATACGAGCAGTACTTC	CASSFWGYEQYF
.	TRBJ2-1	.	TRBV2	TGTGCCAGCCGCGCGGCCTTCCGGGACCCTAGGAATGAGCAGTTCTTC	CASRAAFRDPRNEQFF
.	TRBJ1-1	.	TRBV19	TGTGCCAGTAACCAGAGGGAGGTCAGCATGAACACTGAAGCTTTCTTT	CASNQREVSMNTEAFF
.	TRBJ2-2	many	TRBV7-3	TGTGCCAGCAGCTTACCGACGGAGGGTCGGACCGGGGAGCTGTTTTTT	CASSLPTEGRTGELFF
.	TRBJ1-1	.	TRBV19	TGTGCCAGTATCCCCCTGAGAGGTGAAGCTTTCTTT	CASIPLRGEAFF